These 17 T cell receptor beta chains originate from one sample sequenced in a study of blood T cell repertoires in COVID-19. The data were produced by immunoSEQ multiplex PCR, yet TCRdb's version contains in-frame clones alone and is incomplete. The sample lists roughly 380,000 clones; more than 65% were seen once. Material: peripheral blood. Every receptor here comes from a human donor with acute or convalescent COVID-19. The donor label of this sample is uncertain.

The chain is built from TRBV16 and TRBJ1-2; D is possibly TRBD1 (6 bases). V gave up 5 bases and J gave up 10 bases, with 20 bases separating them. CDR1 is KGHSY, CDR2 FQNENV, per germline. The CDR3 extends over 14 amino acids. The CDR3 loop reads CASSLWGTIQIYTF. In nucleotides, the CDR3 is TGTGCCAGCAGCTTATGGGGGACAATCCAAATCTACACCTTC.

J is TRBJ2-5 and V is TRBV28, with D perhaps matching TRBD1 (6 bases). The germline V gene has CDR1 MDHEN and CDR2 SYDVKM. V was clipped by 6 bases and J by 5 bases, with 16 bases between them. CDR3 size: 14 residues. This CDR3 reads CASSRNRESETQYF. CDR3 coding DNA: TGTGCCAGCAGCCGCAACAGGGAGTCTGAGACCCAGTACTTC.

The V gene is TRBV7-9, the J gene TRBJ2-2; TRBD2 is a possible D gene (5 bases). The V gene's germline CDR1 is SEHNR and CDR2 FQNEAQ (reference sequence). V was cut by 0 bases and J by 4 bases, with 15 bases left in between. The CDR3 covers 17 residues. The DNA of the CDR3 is TGTGCCAGCAGCTTAGCGCGGGCTAGCCGTTCCACCGGGGAGCTGTTTTTT. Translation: CASSLARASRSTGELFF.

CDR3 sequence (DNA): TGTGCCAGCAGCCAAGAAGGTGGGGGGAACTATGGCTACACCTTC. It is translated as CASSQEGGGNYGYTF. The chain combines TRBV4-2 with TRBJ1-2; tentatively, D is TRBD1 (5 bases). The length of the CDR3 is 15 residues. Germline loops: CDR1 LGHNA, CDR2 YNFKEQ. The ends were cut back, 0 bases at V and 2 bases at J, with 10 bases in the middle.

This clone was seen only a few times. This CDR3 is CASGELAGNEQFF. The CDR3 region has the DNA TGTGCCAGCGGGGAATTAGCGGGGAATGAGCAGTTCTTC. J is TRBJ2-1 and V is TRBV2; TRBD2 matches at 8 bases. CDR1 and CDR2 from the germline V gene are SNHLY and FYNNEI. The J segment lost 7 bases and the V segment lost 8 bases, leaving 7 bases of the junction unmatched. The CDR3 contains 13 residues.

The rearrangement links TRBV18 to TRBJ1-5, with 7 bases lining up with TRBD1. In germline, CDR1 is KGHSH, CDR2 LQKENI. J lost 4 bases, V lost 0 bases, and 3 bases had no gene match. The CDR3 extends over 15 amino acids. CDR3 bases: TGTGCCAGCTCACCACCCCGACAGGGAAATCAGCCCCAGCATTTT. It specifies CASSPPRQGNQPQHF.

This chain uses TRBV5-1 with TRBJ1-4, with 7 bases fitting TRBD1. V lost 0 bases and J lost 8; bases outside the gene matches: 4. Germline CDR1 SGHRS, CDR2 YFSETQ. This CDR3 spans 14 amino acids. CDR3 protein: CASSLVSGGEKLFF. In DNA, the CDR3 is TGCGCCAGCAGCTTGGTGTCAGGGGGAGAAAAACTGTTTTTT.

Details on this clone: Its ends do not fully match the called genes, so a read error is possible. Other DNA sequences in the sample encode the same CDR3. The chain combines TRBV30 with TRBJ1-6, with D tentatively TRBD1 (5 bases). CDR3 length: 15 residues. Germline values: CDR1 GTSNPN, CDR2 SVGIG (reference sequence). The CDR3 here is CAWSVGGTYNSPLHF. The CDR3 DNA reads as TGTGCCTGGAGTGTGGGGGGAACCTACAATTCACCCCTCCACTTT.

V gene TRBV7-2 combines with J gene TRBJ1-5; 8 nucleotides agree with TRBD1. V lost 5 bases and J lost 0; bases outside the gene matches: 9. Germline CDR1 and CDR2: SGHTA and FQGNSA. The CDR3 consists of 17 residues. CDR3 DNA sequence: TGTGCCAGCAGCGCCCTGTTGACAGGGGTTAGCAATCAGCCCCAGCATTTT. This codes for CASSALLTGVSNQPQHF.

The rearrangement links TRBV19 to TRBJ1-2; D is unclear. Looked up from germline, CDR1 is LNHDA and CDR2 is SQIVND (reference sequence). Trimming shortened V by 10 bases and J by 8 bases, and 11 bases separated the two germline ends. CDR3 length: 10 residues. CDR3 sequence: CANSGEGYTF. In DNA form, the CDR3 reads TGTGCCAACTCGGGTGAGGGCTACACCTTC.

Here the CDR3 DNA reads TGCAGCGTTGGACAGGGCTCCGGGCAGCCCCAGCATTTT. Protein: CSVGQGSGQPQHF. V usage is TRBV29-1 and J usage is TRBJ1-5; 7 positions match TRBD1. The CDR3 covers 13 residues. J gave up 7 bases and V 4 bases, and 7 bases lay outside the gene matches. Germline V CDR1 and CDR2: SQVTM, ANQGSEA.

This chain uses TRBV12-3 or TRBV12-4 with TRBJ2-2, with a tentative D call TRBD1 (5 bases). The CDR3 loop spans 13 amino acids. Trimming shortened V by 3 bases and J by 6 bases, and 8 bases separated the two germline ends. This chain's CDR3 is CASSLTESGELFF. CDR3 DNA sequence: TGTGCCAGCAGTTTGACAGAATCCGGGGAGCTGTTTTTT.

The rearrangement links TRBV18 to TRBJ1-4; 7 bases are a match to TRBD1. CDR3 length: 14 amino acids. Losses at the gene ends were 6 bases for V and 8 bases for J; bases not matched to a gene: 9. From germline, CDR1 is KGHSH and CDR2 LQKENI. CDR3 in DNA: TGTGCCAGCTCGACAGGGATGACTCGGGAAAAACTGTTTTTT. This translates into CASSTGMTREKLFF.

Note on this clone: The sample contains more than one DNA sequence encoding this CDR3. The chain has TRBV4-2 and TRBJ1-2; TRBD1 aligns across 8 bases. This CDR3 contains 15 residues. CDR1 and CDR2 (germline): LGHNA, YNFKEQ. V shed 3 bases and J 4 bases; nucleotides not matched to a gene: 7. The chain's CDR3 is CASSQDLQGVYGYTF. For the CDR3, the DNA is TGTGCCAGCAGCCAGGACTTACAGGGGGTCTATGGCTACACCTTC.

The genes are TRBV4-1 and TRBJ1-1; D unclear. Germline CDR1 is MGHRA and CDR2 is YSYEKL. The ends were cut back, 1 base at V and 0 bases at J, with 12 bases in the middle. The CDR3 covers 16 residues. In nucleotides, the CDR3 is TGCGCCAGCAGCCAAGTACCTGACATACTGAACACTGAAGCTTTCTTT. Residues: CASSQVPDILNTEAFF.

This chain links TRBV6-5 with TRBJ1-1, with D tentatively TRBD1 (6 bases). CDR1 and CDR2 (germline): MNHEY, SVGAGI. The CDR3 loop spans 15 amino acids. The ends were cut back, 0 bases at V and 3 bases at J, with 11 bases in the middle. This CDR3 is CASSYSRGFYTEAFF. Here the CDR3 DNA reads TGTGCCAGCAGTTACTCCAGGGGTTTTTACACTGAAGCTTTCTTT.

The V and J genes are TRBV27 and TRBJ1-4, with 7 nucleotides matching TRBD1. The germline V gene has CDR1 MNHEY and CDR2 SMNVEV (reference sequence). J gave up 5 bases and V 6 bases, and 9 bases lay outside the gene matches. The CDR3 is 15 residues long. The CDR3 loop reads CASRGTGAGNEKLFF. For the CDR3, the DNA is TGTGCCAGCAGGGGAACAGGGGCAGGGAATGAAAAACTGTTTTTT.